This T cell receptor beta chain was observed in a study of regulatory T cells in long-lasting Graves disease. Background on the study: Less than 3 months of antithyroid drugs had been taken by newly diagnosed Graves' patients.

As for time point: newly diagnosed GD, antithyroid drugs for less than 3 months. The TCR library was prepared using RNA isolated from PBMCs. Relying on iRepertoire HTBI primers and Arm-PCR of CDR3 regions, the team built TCR beta libraries. Each CDR3 protein gets one entry after TCRdb re-called the multiplex PCR reads with MiXCR. The sample includes 440,000 or so distinct CDR3 sequences, about 15% seen only once; the top ten take roughly 10%. Note on this clonotype: Since no conserved phenylalanine or tryptophan closes the CDR3, a read error is the likely cause. It is unclear where the CDR3 begins or ends on the DNA, so no DNA is shown, and the CDR3 is as TCRdb lists it.

The sample also formed part of further work on T cells in Graves' hyperthyroidism and ophthalmopathy. That paper notes: Among clonotypes expanded in thyroid above 0.001, most were also found in blood.

This clonotype originated in a woman between 25 and 40 years old with Graves disease. The specimen was peripheral blood mononuclear cells (PBMCs), collected at new diagnosis, from a patient treated with antithyroid drugs.

The CDR3 region is CASGSYGAGEDRQYFGP. V gene TRBV28 combines with J gene TRBJ2-4; the D call TRBD1 from the table was never checked on the DNA. Germline lookup yields CDR1 MDHEN and CDR2 SYDVKM. The CDR3 comprises 17 residues, both ends counted.